Listed below are T cell receptor beta chains from one sample, sequenced in a study of control samples from healthy donors and cancer patients. The repertoire was sequenced with immunoSEQ multiplex PCR; TCRdb's copy has only in-frame clones and lacks some. The table includes approximately 94,000 clones, roughly 83% detected once. Sequencing was carried out using PBMCs. The receptors stem from a man between 65 and 85 years old with lung cancer. Each CDR3 is given with its conserved first and last residue. A D gene is named only where the DNA matches it firmly. Clone size is given for some rows only: seen once, a few or many times, or a class if the clone is expanded.

>TRBV5-6|NA|NA|TRBJ2-7
CASSLERQWYF
TGTGCCAGCAGCTTGGAGAGGCAATGGTACTTC
>TRBV19|TRBD1|NA|TRBJ2-7
CASREGASYEQYF
TGTGCCAGTAGAGAGGGGGCGAGCTACGAGCAGTACTTC
>TRBV20-1|TRBD1|NA|TRBJ1-4
CSASAQGGEKLFF
TGCAGTGCTAGTGCGCAGGGGGGGGAAAAACTGTTTTTT
>TRBV4-3|TRBD1|NA|TRBJ1-6
CASSLQGANSPLHF
TGCGCCAGCAGCCTCCAGGGGGCCAACTCACCCCTCCACTTT
>TRBV3-1/TRBV3-2|NA|NA|TRBJ2-1
CASSLLKPLDTDEQFF
TGTGCCAGCAGCCTTCTAAAACCACTAGATACGGATGAGCAGTTCTTC
>TRBV18|NA|once|TRBJ2-7
CASSPSRAGYEQYF
TGTGCCAGCTCACCAAGCAGGGCGGGGTACGAGCAGTACTTC
>TRBV24-1|TRBD1|NA|TRBJ2-5
CATSDRNYRGQETQYF
TGTGCCACCAGTGACCGAAACTACAGGGGTCAAGAGACCCAGTACTTC
>TRBV10-3|NA|NA|TRBJ2-4
CAISGTYTNIAKNIQYF
TGTGCCATCAGCGGGACCTATACTAATATAGCCAAAAACATTCAGTACTTC
>TRBV13|TRBD1|NA|TRBJ1-4
CASSRQGELNEKLFF
TGTGCCAGCAGCCGACAGGGAGAGCTTAATGAAAAACTGTTTTTT
>TRBV3-1/TRBV3-2|TRBD2|NA|TRBJ2-3
CASSHQGGGAGGTDTQYF
TGTGCCAGCAGCCATCAAGGCGGGGGGGCAGGTGGCACAGATACGCAGTATTTT
>TRBV4-1|NA|NA|TRBJ1-6
CASSQKEARGDNSPLHF
TGCGCCAGCAGCCAAAAAGAGGCGAGAGGGGATAATTCACCCCTCCACTTT
>TRBV19|NA|NA|TRBJ2-7
CASSIASGLRPYEQYF
TGTGCCAGTAGTATAGCATCTGGACTAAGACCGTACGAGCAGTACTTC
>TRBV5-8|NA|NA|TRBJ1-4
CASSLFGGEEEKLFF
TGTGCCAGCAGCTTGTTTGGAGGGGAGGAAGAAAAACTGTTTTTT
>TRBV7-8|NA|NA|TRBJ1-5
CASSLSTGGNQPQHF
TGTGCCAGCAGCTTATCAACCGGGGGAAATCAGCCCCAGCATTTT